In terms of frequency, the clone carrying this T cell receptor beta chain is medium-sized. The sample belongs to a study of T cell clusters in autoimmune cytopenias. Study-wide background: A median of roughly 52,000 TRB reads per sample yielded a median approximately 2,500 distinct clonotypes.

TRB rearrangements were amplified by touch-down multiplex PCR with mixed TRB-A/B primers. TCRdb reprocessed the multiplex PCR reads, keeping one entry per CDR3 protein, no DNA. The specimen's table records about 6,600 distinct CDR3 sequences. This CDR3 comprises 15 residues. Germline assignment: CDR1 SGHTA and CDR2 FQGNSA. TRB was amplified from 250 ng of peripheral blood genomic DNA per sample. A further study also used this sample, focusing on T cell repertoires in aging, cancer and after chemotherapy. That paper states: Some 8.1 million TCR reads were in the whole dataset.

V gene TRBV7-2 combines with J gene TRBJ2-3. Sequencing used peripheral blood. This TCR was sampled from a human donor in good health. The chain's CDR3 is CASSLAEAEADTQYF. Full variable domain (remainder filled in from reference TRBV7-2 and TRBJ2-3): GAGVSQSPSNKVTEKGKDVELRCDPISGHTALYWYRQSLGQGLEFLIYFQGNSAPDKSGLPSDRFSAERTGGSVSTLTIQRTQQEDSAVYLCASSLAEAEADTQYFGPGTRLTVL.